Following are 21 T cell receptor beta chains from one sample sequenced in a study of radiotherapy plus CTLA-4 blockade in lung cancer. TCRdb's table, derived via immunoSEQ multiplex PCR, lists solely in-frame clones and lacks some. Among some 78,000 clones listed, approximately 84% were seen once. The material sequenced was peripheral blood, taken from a patient treated with radiotherapy plus ipilimumab. All receptors derive from a human donor with non-small cell lung cancer who had a partial response to radiotherapy plus ipilimumab.

This chain connects TRBV5-4 to TRBJ2-3; perhaps TRBD1 as D (6 bases). The CDR3 loop spans 17 amino acids. The germline gives CDR1 SGHNT, CDR2 YYREEE (reference sequence). The V gene lost 2 bases and the J gene lost 0 bases, with 16 bases spanning the gap. This CDR3 reads CASSFARRDTSTDTQYF. The CDR3 DNA follows: TGTGCCAGCAGCTTCGCGCGCCGGGACACTAGCACAGATACGCAGTATTTT.

The chain has TRBV4-2 and TRBJ2-3; D perhaps matches TRBD2 (6 bases). The CDR3 has 17 residues. Germline loops: CDR1 LGHNA, CDR2 YNFKEQ. Trimming took 4 bases from V and 4 from J, leaving 21 bases between them. The CDR3 loop is CASSRRGDSIAPDTQYF. DNA of the CDR3: TGTGCCAGCAGCCGCCGAGGGGACTCCATCGCTCCAGATACGCAGTATTTT.

This clone was counted between two and nine times. The V and J genes are TRBV7-9 and TRBJ2-3, with 8 positions matching TRBD1. Germline V CDR1 and CDR2: SEHNR, FQNEAQ (reference sequence). V trimming: 7 bases; J trimming: 1 base; junction bases outside the gene matches: 7. The CDR3 runs to 15 residues. CDR3 nucleotides: TGTGCCAGCACCCCGACAGGGGAGGGCACAGATACGCAGTATTTT. This codes for CASTPTGEGTDTQYF.

This chain joins TRBV6-1 and TRBJ2-5; 9 bases fit TRBD1. Germline-derived CDR1 and CDR2 are MNHNS and SASEGT. V shed 6 bases and J 5 bases; nucleotides not matched to a gene: 10. CDR3 size: 15 residues. This CDR3 is CASSKGTGRYETQYF. The CDR3 region has the DNA TGTGCCAGCAGCAAAGGGACAGGGCGGTACGAGACCCAGTACTTC.

CDR3 in amino acids: CAWRTGGGSPYNEQFF. The CDR3 nucleotides are TGTGCCTGGAGGACTGGAGGCGGGAGCCCCTACAATGAGCAGTTCTTC. The genes are TRBV30 and TRBJ2-1; 7 bases map to TRBD2. The CDR3 runs to 16 residues. The germline gives CDR1 GTSNPN, CDR2 SVGIG (reference sequence). J gave up 2 bases and V 3 bases, and 10 bases lay outside the gene matches.

The rearrangement links TRBV5-1 to TRBJ2-3; D is unclear. Germline V gives CDR1 SGHRS, CDR2 YFSETQ. V lost 2 bases and J lost 4, with 8 bases in between. The CDR3 is 13 residues long. CDR3 amino acids: CASSFNGADTQYF. CDR3 in DNA: TGCGCCAGCAGCTTCAATGGAGCAGATACGCAGTATTTT. Combining the CDR3 with reference TRBV5-1 and TRBJ2-3 gives the whole variable domain KAGVTQTPRYLIKTRGQQVTLSCSPISGHRSVSWYQQTPGQGLQFLFEYFSETQRNKGNFPGRFSGRQFSNSRSEMNVSTLELGDSALYLCASSFNGADTQYFGPGTRLTVL.

V gene TRBV5-1 combines with J gene TRBJ1-5; no definite D call. Per germline, CDR1 SGHRS and CDR2 YFSETQ. V shed 1 base and J shed 6 bases, with 8 bases lying between them. CDR3 length: 13 amino acids. CDR3 DNA: TGCGCCAGCAGCTTGATGGGAGGTCAGCCCCAGCATTTT. This sequence encodes CASSLMGGQPQHF.

The V call is TRBV27, the J call TRBJ2-3; 9 bases match TRBD1. J lost 5 bases, V lost 8 bases, and 5 bases had no gene match. The germline V gene has CDR1 MNHEY and CDR2 SMNVEV (reference sequence). This CDR3 comprises 13 residues. The CDR3 protein is CASRQGGRDTQYF. DNA of the CDR3: TGTGCCAGCCGACAGGGGGGCAGAGATACGCAGTATTTT.

This clone was picked up a small number of times. V gene TRBV14 combines with J gene TRBJ2-1; a possible D gene is TRBD2 (5 bases). Trimming took 4 bases from V and 7 from J, leaving 8 bases between them. This CDR3 is 12 amino acids long. CDR1 SGHDN and CDR2 FVKESK come from the germline V gene. CDR3 amino acids: CASSPTRNEQFF. CDR3 sequence (DNA): TGTGCCAGCAGCCCCACTAGAAATGAGCAGTTCTTC.

The V and J genes are TRBV5-6 and TRBJ1-2; a possible D gene is TRBD1 (5 bases). This CDR3 is built from 17 residues. The V gene's germline CDR1 is SGHDT and CDR2 YYEEEE. Between the trimmed V and J ends, which lost 6 bases and 8 bases, there was a span of 29 bases. CDR3 DNA sequence: TGTGCCAGCATCAAGACGGGGGGGGACGGTCCCTCTATCGGCTACACCTTC. Translating gives CASIKTGGDGPSIGYTF.

V gene TRBV6-4 combines with J gene TRBJ1-2, with 7 bases that match TRBD1. The V gene's germline CDR1 is MRHNA and CDR2 SNTAGT. The CDR3 loop spans 16 amino acids. The ends lost 6 bases at V and 2 bases at J; junction bases unmatched: 12. The CDR3 nucleotides read TGTGCCAGCAGAGGCCAGGGACAGTCTCAAAACTATGGCTACACCTTC. Translated, it gives CASRGQGQSQNYGYTF.

This clone has just one count. This chain connects TRBV7-9 to TRBJ1-2, with D maybe TRBD1 (5 bases). The CDR3 is made up of 14 amino acids. Deletions cut 5 bases from V and 8 bases from J, with 18 bases between. Germline values: CDR1 SEHNR, CDR2 FQNEAQ (reference sequence). The CDR3 DNA reads TGTGCCAGCAGCCCCGTGGGCCAGGGTTGGGGCTACACCTTC. It is translated as CASSPVGQGWGYTF.

The V call is TRBV4-1, the J call TRBJ1-3; unclear D gene. This CDR3 region has 16 residues. Trimming cost V 4 bases and J 0 bases, with 13 bases left between them. Germline V CDR1 and CDR2: MGHRA, YSYEKL. Here the CDR3 DNA reads TGCGCCAGCAGCCTGGACGGGATTGCCTCTGGAAACACCATATATTTT. This translates into CASSLDGIASGNTIYF.

The gene calls are TRBV7-6 and TRBJ2-3; a weak D match, TRBD2 (6 bases). Germline lookup yields CDR1 SGHVS and CDR2 FNYEAQ. Trimming shortened V by 7 bases and J by 5 bases, and 10 bases separated the two germline ends. The CDR3 length is 12 residues. In nucleotides, the CDR3 is TGTGCCAGCACTGGAGCGGGAGATACGCAGTATTTT. It encodes CASTGAGDTQYF.

The rearrangement links TRBV9 to TRBJ1-1; D is undetermined. The germline V gene encodes CDR1 SGDLS and CDR2 YYNGEE. CDR3 length: 14 amino acids. Trimming shortened V by 0 bases and J by 0 bases, and 6 bases separated the two germline ends. In DNA, the CDR3 is TGTGCCAGCAGCGTAGTAGCAATGAACACTGAAGCTTTCTTT. Amino acid sequence: CASSVVAMNTEAFF.

This sequence joins TRBV28 and TRBJ2-7, with a weak D call TRBD2 (5 bases). This CDR3 has 12 residues. V lost 6 bases to trimming and J lost 7 bases, with 13 bases between them. CDR1 is MDHEN, CDR2 SYDVKM, per germline. For the CDR3, the DNA is TGTGCCAGCAGCAGGACTCGGAGAGAGCAGTACTTC. As protein: CASSRTRREQYF.

The chain links TRBV18 to TRBJ2-3, with TRBD1 matching over 9 bases. The CDR3 is 17 residues long. J gave up 3 bases and V 4 bases, and 11 bases lay outside the gene matches. Germline assignment: CDR1 KGHSH and CDR2 LQKENI. CDR3: CASSLLGRDRATDTQYF. DNA of the CDR3: TGTGCCAGCTCACTACTCGGCCGGGACAGGGCAACAGATACGCAGTATTTT.

The gene calls are TRBV27 and TRBJ1-1, with a tentative D call TRBD1 (5 bases). V lost 9 bases and J 6 bases, leaving 8 bases between the germline ends. Germline CDR1 is MNHEY and CDR2 is SMNVEV (reference sequence). This CDR3 contains 10 residues. In DNA form, the CDR3 reads TGTGCCAGTAGGGGTCCTGAAGCTTTCTTT. Amino acid sequence: CASRGPEAFF.

The rearrangement uses TRBV19 and TRBJ1-1; D remains unclear. This CDR3 is built from 13 residues. V dropped 9 bases and J dropped 4 bases, with 15 bases sitting between them. Germline CDR1 LNHDA, CDR2 SQIVND (reference sequence). In DNA form, the CDR3 reads TGTGCCAGCGTATTCAGTTCGGGCACTGAAGCTTTCTTT. Translated, it gives CASVFSSGTEAFF.

The J gene is TRBJ2-1, the V gene TRBV28; D unclear. Between the trimmed V and J ends, which lost 7 bases and 7 bases, there was a span of 23 bases. Germline V gene data show CDR1 as MDHEN and CDR2 as SYDVKM. The CDR3 covers 16 residues. CDR3 bases: TGTGCCAGCACCACGAGGAAAACCCCTGTTTTAAATGAGCAGTTCTTC. Amino acid sequence: CASTTRKTPVLNEQFF.

The chain recombines TRBV27 with TRBJ1-1; the match to TRBD1 covers 8 bases. The CDR3 extends over 15 amino acids. The ends lost 6 bases at V and 1 base at J; junction bases unmatched: 7. The germline gives CDR1 MNHEY, CDR2 SMNVEV (reference sequence). CDR3 sequence reads: CASSSDRAGNTEAFF. In DNA, the CDR3 is TGTGCCAGCAGCTCGGACAGGGCAGGGAACACTGAAGCTTTCTTT.